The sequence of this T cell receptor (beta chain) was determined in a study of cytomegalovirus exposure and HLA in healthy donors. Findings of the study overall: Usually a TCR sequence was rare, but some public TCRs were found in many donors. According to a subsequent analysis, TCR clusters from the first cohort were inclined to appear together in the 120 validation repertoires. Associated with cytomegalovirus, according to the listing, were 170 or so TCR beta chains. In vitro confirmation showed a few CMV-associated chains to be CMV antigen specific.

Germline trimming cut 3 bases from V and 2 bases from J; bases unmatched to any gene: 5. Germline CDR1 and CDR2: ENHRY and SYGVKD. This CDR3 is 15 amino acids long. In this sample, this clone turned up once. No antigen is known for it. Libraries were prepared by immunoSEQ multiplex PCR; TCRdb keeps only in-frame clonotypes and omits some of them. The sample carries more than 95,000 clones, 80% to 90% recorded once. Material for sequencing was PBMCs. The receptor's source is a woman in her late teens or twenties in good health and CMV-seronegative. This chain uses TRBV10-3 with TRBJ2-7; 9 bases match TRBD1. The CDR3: CAISETGTGPYEQYF. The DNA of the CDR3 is TGTGCCATCAGTGAAACCGGGACAGGGCCCTACGAGCAGTACTTC.